This T cell receptor beta chain was identified during a study of regulatory T cells in long-lasting Graves disease. Findings and limits, study-wide: Persistent cases favored TRBV28, TRBJ1-2 and TRBJ2-5. Tissue studied was limited to peripheral blood, excluding thyroid tissue.

Researchers made TCR beta libraries by using iRepertoire HTBI primers and running Arm-PCR on CDR3 regions. TCRdb re-analysed the multiplex PCR reads in MiXCR, keeping a single row per CDR3 protein. The sample has hundreds of thousands of distinct CDR3 sequences, under 25% seen once. The V gene's germline CDR1 is GTSNPN and CDR2 SVGIG (reference sequence). Trimming pared 4 bases from V and 6 bases from J, leaving 5 bases between. This CDR3 has 10 amino acids. Time point in this sample: persistent/refractory GD, antithyroid drugs over 5 years with positive TRAb. The TCR library was made from RNA extracted from PBMCs. As regards this clonotype: What it binds is unknown.

Sequenced material: peripheral blood mononuclear cells (PBMCs), taken when the disease was refractory, from a patient treated with antithyroid drugs. The V and J genes are TRBV30 and TRBJ2-3; D uncertain. The clonotype comes from a female donor with Graves disease. CDR3 sequence reads: CAWKVDTQYF. DNA of the CDR3: TGTGCCTGGAAAGTGGATACGCAGTATTTT.